Below, 29 T cell receptor beta chains from the same sample are listed, as sequenced in a study of read filtering for tumor transcriptome and immune sequencing (dated by TCRdb to about 2020). The run used an Illumina HiSeq 4000. Starting from roughly 370 ng RNA, TCR libraries were constructed with the Immunoverse kit using molecular barcoded adaptors that cover the alpha/delta and beta/gamma chains. Clones were called with MiXCR by TCRdb after fastp trimmed the public reads at Q25, and only in-frame beta chains were retained. Identical CDR3 proteins give one entry, which carries the most common genes and DNA. The sample table holds more than 100,000 distinct CDR3 sequences, of which around 13% were seen once. Roughly 9.6% of the sample is taken by the ten largest. Sequencing was performed on a population of CD138-negative cells sorted from bone marrow. The cell subset or site label on this specimen signifies: bone marrow mononuclear cells depleted of CD138+ plasma/myeloma cells by negative magnetic selection. All receptors come from a donor aged 40 or older with multiple myeloma.

This clonotype was detected ten times or more. The rearrangement uses TRBV19 and TRBJ2-1, with a weak D call TRBD2 (6 bases). V was trimmed by 10 bases and J by 5 bases, leaving 12 bases between them. The CDR3 consists of 12 residues. Germline V CDR1 and CDR2: LNHDA, SQIVND (reference sequence). The CDR3 here is CATKTRHNEQFF. CDR3 nucleotide sequence: TGTGCCACAAAGACTAGACACAATGAGCAGTTCTTC.

There are many counts of this clonotype. The chain couples TRBV20-1 to TRBJ2-5, with D perhaps matching TRBD2 (6 bases). Trimming left V 4 bases short and J 5 bases short, with 14 bases between. This CDR3 has 13 residues. Per the germline V gene, CDR1 is DFQATT and CDR2 is SNEGSKA (reference sequence). For the CDR3, the DNA is TGCAGTGCTACGCCGGGACTTTGGGAGACCCAGTACTTC. Encoded protein: CSATPGLWETQYF.

This clonotype was seen ten or more times. The chain links TRBV27 to TRBJ1-1; D is unresolved. Germline V gives CDR1 MNHEY, CDR2 SMNVEV (reference sequence). V lost 3 bases, J lost 1 base, and 6 bases lay in between. This CDR3 has 13 amino acids. CDR3 sequence (DNA): TGTGCCAGCAGTTTTGTGGAGAACACTGAAGCTTTCTTT. Amino acids: CASSFVENTEAFF.

Many counts were recorded for this clonotype. The CDR3 coding sequence is TGTGCCAGCAGCCACCTAGGGGATGAGCAGTTCTTC. Protein sequence: CASSHLGDEQFF. The chain carries TRBV12-3 or TRBV12-4 and TRBJ2-1; a possible D gene is TRBD1 (5 bases). The CDR3 is made up of 12 amino acids. Trimming took 6 bases from V and 8 from J, leaving 11 bases between them.

This clonotype has more than one count but fewer than ten. This chain uses TRBV19 with TRBJ1-5; 8 nucleotides agree with TRBD1. The CDR3 contains 19 residues. V dropped 6 bases and J dropped 0; count of bases not matched to a gene: 16. Germline values: CDR1 LNHDA, CDR2 SQIVND (reference sequence). The CDR3 region has the DNA TGTGCCAGTAGAACGGGCGGGACAGGAGGGCTCTATAGCAATCAGCCCCAGCATTTT. Translated: CASRTGGTGGLYSNQPQHF.

This clonotype was observed at least ten times. This chain uses TRBV12-3 or TRBV12-4 with TRBJ2-2, with D possibly TRBD2 on 6 matching bases. CDR3 size: 15 residues. With 6 bases removed from V and 1 base from J, the gap between germline ends came to 12 bases. The CDR3 bases are TGTGCCAGCAGGGCTATGGGGGGGAACACCGGGGAGCTGTTTTTT. Protein sequence: CASRAMGGNTGELFF.

This clonotype was observed many times. The chain has TRBV20-1 and TRBJ2-7; 10 bases fit TRBD2. The junction had 5 bases not matched to a gene; V was cut back by 5 bases and J by 1 base. Germline assignment: CDR1 DFQATT and CDR2 SNEGSKA (reference sequence). The CDR3 extends over 14 amino acids. The CDR3 DNA reads as TGCAGTGCTCCCGGGACTAGCGTTTCCTACGAGCAGTACTTC. Protein product: CSAPGTSVSYEQYF.

This clonotype was seen only a few times. Possible read error: a much larger clone is one base away. The rearrangement links TRBV29-1 to TRBJ2-1; D possibly corresponds to TRBD1 (7 bases). The germline V gene has CDR1 SQVTM and CDR2 ANQGSEA. V lost 7 bases and J lost 5, with 18 bases in between. This CDR3 region has 14 residues. The CDR3 loop reads CSAAGQRTHNEQFF. The CDR3 DNA follows: TGCAGCGCCGCGGGACAGAGAACCCACAATGAGCAGTTCTTC.

The chain combines TRBV10-3 with TRBJ2-3; D remains ambiguous. The CDR3 covers 12 residues. The ends were cut back, 10 bases at V and 4 bases at J, with 12 bases in the middle. CDR1 and CDR2 (germline): ENHRY, SYGVKD. The CDR3 DNA reads as TGTGCCACCTCTCTGGGCGCAGATACGCAGTATTTT. This codes for CATSLGADTQYF.

As to this clonotype: This may be a read error: a much more frequent sequence differs by one nucleotide. V usage is TRBV12-3 or TRBV12-4 and J usage is TRBJ2-3, with TRBD2 matching over 11 bases. The CDR3 has 16 amino acids. Losses at the gene ends were 5 bases for V and 10 bases for J; bases not matched to a gene: 14. The CDR3 region has the DNA TGTGCCAGCAGTCCTCCGGAACTAGCGGGGGCTGTGGCGCAGTATTTT. Protein: CASSPPELAGAVAQYF.

This clonotype has a count of ten or more. The genes are TRBV4-2 and TRBJ1-1; 8 bases match TRBD1. The CDR3 totals 14 residues. Germline V gene data show CDR1 as LGHNA and CDR2 as YNFKEQ. V lost 3 bases to trimming and J lost 4 bases; unmatched junction nucleotides: 4. The CDR3 DNA reads as TGTGCCAGCAGCCATGCTACAGGGGGCACTGAAGCTTTCTTT. It specifies CASSHATGGTEAFF.

This clonotype was detected ten times or more. The chain uses TRBV5-1 and TRBJ2-6; tentatively, D is TRBD2 (5 bases). Trimming pared 5 bases from V and 2 bases from J, leaving 14 bases between. The CDR3 spans 16 residues. The V gene's germline CDR1 is SGHRS and CDR2 YFSETQ. The CDR3 DNA is TGCGCCAGCAGTATACAGCTCGGGGCTGGGGCCAACGTCCTGACTTTC. Translated, it gives CASSIQLGAGANVLTF.

The V gene is TRBV20-1, the J gene TRBJ2-5, with a tentative D call TRBD1 (5 bases). The CDR3 sequence is 12 residues long. In germline, CDR1 is DFQATT, CDR2 SNEGSKA (reference sequence). V lost 3 bases and J lost 3, with 8 bases in between. In nucleotides, the CDR3 is TGCAGTGCTAGCCTCAGGGAAGAGACCCAGTACTTC. This gives the protein CSASLREETQYF.

This clonotype showed up many times. J is TRBJ2-7 and V is TRBV5-1; unclear D gene. The ends were cut back, 1 base at V and 7 bases at J, with 15 bases in the middle. The length of the CDR3 is 14 residues. The germline gives CDR1 SGHRS, CDR2 YFSETQ. CDR3 amino acids: CASSLLSRTGEQYF. The CDR3 DNA is TGCGCCAGCAGCTTGTTGTCCCGGACGGGTGAGCAGTACTTC.

This clonotype has just a few counts. The chain couples TRBV10-2 to TRBJ2-5; 9 nucleotides align to TRBD1. This CDR3 region has 16 residues. Germline CDR1 reads WSHSY; CDR2 reads SAAADI. Trimming at V came to 8 bases and at J to 5 bases, leaving 15 bases not matched to a gene. The CDR3 sequence: CASSRTGGVYGETQYF. CDR3 in DNA: TGCGCCAGCTCTCGTACAGGGGGCGTTTATGGGGAGACCCAGTACTTC.

There are many counts of this clonotype. This chain joins TRBV3-1 and TRBJ2-6; TRBD1 matches at 8 bases. CDR1 is LGHDT and CDR2 is YNNKEL in the germline V gene (reference sequence). The trim removed 4 bases at V and 1 base at J, leaving 6 bases unmatched. The CDR3 totals 17 residues. The chain's CDR3 is CASSLGQGESGANVLTF. The CDR3 DNA sequence: TGTGCCAGCAGCCTAGGACAGGGAGAGTCTGGGGCCAACGTCCTGACTTTC.

A few counts support this clonotype. The rearrangement uses TRBV3-1 and TRBJ2-5; 10 positions agree with TRBD1. V lost 4 bases and J lost 4; bases outside the gene matches: 9. This CDR3 region has 16 residues. Per the germline V gene, CDR1 is LGHDT and CDR2 is YNNKEL (reference sequence). The CDR3 region is CASSLRGTGASETQYF. DNA of the CDR3: TGTGCCAGCAGCCTACGAGGGACAGGGGCTTCAGAGACCCAGTACTTC.

Many counts were recorded for this clonotype. V usage is TRBV29-1 and J usage is TRBJ2-1; D call uncertain. Germline CDR1 and CDR2: SQVTM and ANQGSEA. V lost 4 bases, J lost 10 bases, and 8 bases lay in between. The CDR3 is 10 residues long. The CDR3 nucleotides read TGCAGCGTTGGTTGGCAGGAGCAGTTCTTC. Protein: CSVGWQEQFF.

Many counts were recorded for this clonotype. CDR3 in amino acids: CASSQRVVGDSPLHF. CDR3 coding DNA: TGTGCCAGCAGCCAACGCGTCGTCGGGGACTCACCCCTCCACTTT. The gene calls are TRBV3-1 and TRBJ1-6; TRBD1 might be the D (5 bases). V was pared by 2 bases and J by 10 bases, with 15 bases between. CDR1 is LGHDT, CDR2 YNNKEL, per germline (reference sequence). CDR3 size: 15 residues.

Ten or more counts support this clonotype. The chain carries TRBV28 and TRBJ1-4; TRBD1 is a possible D gene (6 bases). CDR3 size: 15 residues. V dropped 8 bases and J dropped 3 bases, with 16 bases sitting between them. Germline CDR1 reads MDHEN; CDR2 reads SYDVKM. CDR3 nucleotide sequence: TGTGCCAGCCATGAGGGGGGCCGTGCTAATGAAAAACTGTTTTTT. Its protein is CASHEGGRANEKLFF.

This clonotype showed up many times. CDR3 sequence reads: CSAYSGSSTDTQYF. The CDR3 DNA is TGCAGTGCTTATAGCGGTTCTAGCACAGATACGCAGTATTTT. The gene calls are TRBV20-1 and TRBJ2-3, with D perhaps TRBD2 (6 bases). This CDR3 comprises 14 residues. Deletions cut 5 bases from V and 0 bases from J, with 12 bases between. Germline assignment: CDR1 DFQATT and CDR2 SNEGSKA (reference sequence).

This clonotype was seen at least ten times. CDR3 bases: TGCAGTGCTAGAGATTGGGGGACTAGCGGTTTGTACTTC. This codes for CSARDWGTSGLYF. The genes are TRBV20-1 and TRBJ2-7; 11 positions agree with TRBD2. The CDR3 spans 13 residues. The V gene end was trimmed by 0 bases and the J gene end by 12 bases; junction bases not matched to a gene: 7. CDR1 is DFQATT and CDR2 is SNEGSKA in the germline V gene (reference sequence).

This clonotype was seen repeatedly, ten times or more. Written as DNA, the CDR3 is TGTGCCAGTACCGCTGGACGGCGAGCAACTAATGAAAAACTGTTTTTT. It encodes CASTAGRRATNEKLFF. The rearrangement uses TRBV19 and TRBJ1-4; D is unclear. The V gene lost 7 bases and the J gene lost 0 bases, with 15 bases spanning the gap. The CDR3 sequence is 16 residues long. Germline CDR1 is LNHDA and CDR2 is SQIVND (reference sequence). The full variable domain, completed using reference TRBV19 and TRBJ1-4, is DGGITQSPKYLFRKEGQNVTLSCEQNLNHDAMYWYRQDPGQGLRLIYYSQIVNDFQKGDIAEGYSVSREKKESFPLTVTSAQKNPTAFYLCASTAGRRATNEKLFFGSGTQLSVL.

This clonotype was seen many times. The chain has TRBV20-1 and TRBJ1-4; 8 bases are shared with TRBD1. The CDR3 length is 13 residues. Germline trimming cut 6 bases from V and 5 bases from J; bases unmatched to any gene: 5. CDR1 is DFQATT, CDR2 SNEGSKA, per germline (reference sequence). The chain's CDR3 is CSAAGGSNEKLFF. The DNA for the CDR3 is TGCAGTGCAGCAGGGGGCTCAAATGAAAAACTGTTTTTT.

Only a few counts were recorded for this clonotype. J is TRBJ2-5 and V is TRBV5-5; D is uncertain. The V and J ends lost 0 bases and 2 bases respectively, with 11 bases between them. Per the germline V gene, CDR1 is SGHKS and CDR2 is YYEKEE (reference sequence). This CDR3 comprises 15 residues. CDR3 amino acids: CASSLDPGPQETQYF. CDR3 nucleotide sequence: TGTGCCAGCAGCTTGGACCCAGGCCCTCAAGAGACCCAGTACTTC.

This clonotype has ten or more counts. The chain recombines TRBV28 with TRBJ1-2; no clear D gene. Germline CDR1 is MDHEN and CDR2 is SYDVKM. V was trimmed by 2 bases and J by 4 bases, leaving 14 bases between them. The CDR3 runs to 15 residues. CDR3 nucleotides: TGTGCCAGCAGTTTACAGCAGGAGCCAATCTATGGCTACACCTTC. It specifies CASSLQQEPIYGYTF.

A remark on this clonotype: The junction and the germline gene differ at one end; a read error may be behind it. The rearrangement uses TRBV6-2 or TRBV6-3 and TRBJ1-4; D perhaps matches TRBD1 (5 bases). CDR3 length: 13 residues. The germline V gene has CDR1 MNHEY and CDR2 SVGEGT. CDR3 sequence (DNA): TGTGCCAGCAGTTCGCAGGGAGATGAAAGACTGTCTTTT. Its translation: CASSSQGDERLSF.

This clonotype was detected ten times or more. The rearrangement joins TRBV6-6 to TRBJ2-5; D remains ambiguous. From germline, CDR1 is MNHNY and CDR2 SVGAGI (reference sequence). The CDR3 consists of 11 residues. Trimming stripped 9 bases from V and 1 base from J, with 6 bases between. The CDR3 loop is CASRGQETQYF. The CDR3 nucleotides read TGTGCCAGTAGAGGCCAAGAGACCCAGTACTTC.

Regarding this clonotype: A far larger clone is off by one base, so a read error is likely. This chain joins TRBV7-2 and TRBJ2-5; either TRBD1 or TRBD2 may fit D (5 bases each). Germline values: CDR1 SGHTA, CDR2 FQGNSA. Trimming left V 5 bases short and J 5 bases short, with 21 bases between. The CDR3 consists of 16 residues. CDR3 sequence reads: CASSASGAGRGETQYF. CDR3 DNA: TGTGCCAGCAGCGCCTCCGGGGCAGGGCGTGGGGAGACCCAGTACTTC.